This TCR beta chain emerged from a study of post-analysis software for immune sequencing data. The study, taken as a whole, reports: In patients, a few TRBV segments were more frequent than in controls, with TRBV5-6, TRBV5-1 and TRBV20-1 among them.

Unique molecular identifiers tagged the TCR beta cDNA libraries. MiXCR was run by TCRdb on the PCR reads, yielding one entry per CDR3 protein. The table has 750,000 to 900,000 distinct CDR3 sequences, about 43% seen once; the top ten hold approximately 5%. About this clonotype itself: Its antigen remains unidentified.

Germline values: CDR1 DFQATT, CDR2 SNEGSKA (reference sequence). The CDR3 runs 10 residues. The germline V and J ends were trimmed by 3 bases and 8 bases, with 5 bases remaining between them. The receptor was isolated from a girl between 5 and 17 years old with multiple sclerosis. Input material: blood. The chain couples TRBV20-1 to TRBJ2-1; D is possibly TRBD2 (5 bases). CDR3 in amino acids: CSASSDEQFF. CDR3 nucleotide sequence: TGCAGTGCTAGTAGCGATGAGCAGTTCTTC.